Below are 17 T cell receptor beta chains sequenced from a single sample in a study of tumor-infiltrating lymphocytes in primary liver carcinoma. Reverse transcription of roughly 470 ng total RNA with a constant-region primer produced TCR beta cDNA. TCR beta libraries came from three nested multiplex PCR rounds using slightly modified ARM-PCR. It was with TRBV1-TRBV30 forward primers and a C-beta reverse primer that the first two PCR rounds were run, at approximately 10 cycles each. TCRdb ran MiXCR on the multiplex PCR reads and lists one entry per CDR3 protein. The sample lists about 210,000 distinct CDR3 sequences, 85% seen once, with less than 20% in the top ten. The tissue used was unsorted bulk material of about 19-33 mg. RNA and DNA were co-extracted from it with the AllPrep DNA/RNA mini kit. The sample was tumor tissue from primary liver carcinoma. These receptors came from a man aged 35-49 years with primary liver carcinoma and hepatitis B virus infection.

This clonotype turned up a few times. Sequence at one end of the junction differs from germline and may be a read error. The chain couples TRBV29-1 to TRBJ2-2; 9 bases fit TRBD2. The CDR3 extends over 15 amino acids. The germline V gene encodes CDR1 SQVTM and CDR2 ANQGSEA. CDR3 sequence (DNA): TGCAGCGTTGGGACTAGCGCGGCGAATATCGGGGAGCTGATTTTT. Its protein is CSVGTSAANIGELIF.

As concerns this clonotype: One end of the junction is discordant with germline, which a read error may explain. The J gene is TRBJ2-1, the V gene TRBV29-1; 9 positions match TRBD2. CDR1 and CDR2 (germline): SQVTM, ANQGSEA. This CDR3 comprises 15 residues. CDR3 protein: CSVGVAGAFYNEQLF. The CDR3 DNA is TGCAGCGTTGGAGTAGCGGGAGCGTTCTACAATGAGCAGCTCTTC.

The chain employs TRBV5-1 and TRBJ2-3, with TRBD1 matching 7 bases. The length of the CDR3 is 14 residues. Per germline, CDR1 SGHRS and CDR2 YFSETQ. V was pared by 5 bases and J by 2 bases, with 5 bases of the junction left unmatched. CDR3 in amino acids: CASSMTGHTDTQYF. CDR3 sequence (DNA): TGCGCCAGCAGTATGACAGGGCACACAGATACGCAGTATTTT.

On this clonotype itself: A read error may account for a junction end that differs from germline. The V call is TRBV11-3, the J call TRBJ2-1; the D is unclear. The CDR3 consists of 14 residues. Germline CDR1 SGHNT, CDR2 YENEEA. The CDR3 DNA reads as TGTGCTAGCAACTTAGACGTCTCGAACAATGAGCAGTTCTTC. Its translation is CASNLDVSNNEQFF.

In the case of this clonotype: This clone may be a read error of a much larger clone one base away. The genes are TRBV5-1 and TRBJ2-5, with TRBD1 as a possible D gene (6 bases). The CDR3 totals 13 residues. Germline V gene lookup returns CDR1 SGHRS and CDR2 YFSETQ. V lost 3 bases and J 5 bases, leaving 11 bases between the germline ends. CDR3 sequence (DNA): TGCGCCAGCAGCTCCACAGGGCAGGAGACCCAGTACTTC. Translated: CASSSTGQETQYF.

This clonotype was counted a single time. The junction differs from germline at one of its ends, possibly a read error. The chain has TRBV7-8 and TRBJ2-7; 13 bases are shared with TRBD2. The CDR3 extends over 18 amino acids. Germline CDR1 reads SGHVS; CDR2 reads FQNEAQ. DNA of the CDR3: TGTGCCAGCAGCCCTCGGACTAGCGGGAGTGTGAGCTCCTATGAGCAGTACTTC. Its translation: CASSPRTSGSVSSYEQYF.

For this clonotype: Compared with germline, one end of the junction differs, possibly owing to a read error. The gene calls are TRBV10-3 and TRBJ2-1; the D gene is possibly TRBD2 (5 bases). The CDR3 has 14 residues. Germline V lookup: CDR1 ENHRY, CDR2 SYGVKD. This CDR3 is CDISEASNVNEQLF. For the CDR3, the DNA is TGTGACATTAGTGAGGCTAGCAACGTCAATGAGCAGTTATTC.

As regards this clonotype: At one end the junction does not follow the germline gene, possibly because of a read error. In DNA, the CDR3 is TGTGTCAGCTCCCCTCGACTAGCGGGAGTTGGTGAGCAGTTCTTC. It translates to CVSSPRLAGVGEQFF. This rearrangement joins TRBV28 to TRBJ2-1; 12 bases fit TRBD2. The CDR3 totals 15 residues. Germline V gene sequence: CDR1 MDHEN, CDR2 SYDVKM.

Concerning this clonotype: A junction end diverges from the germline sequence, so it may reflect a read error. V is TRBV6-6 and J is TRBJ1-5; maybe TRBD1 (5 bases). In germline, CDR1 is MNHNY, CDR2 SVGAGI (reference sequence). CDR3 length: 14 residues. DNA for the CDR3: TGTGCCAGCAGTTCCAATACAGGCAATCAACCCCAGGATTTT. This translates into CASSSNTGNQPQDF.

This sequence joins TRBV5-5 and TRBJ2-3, with D perhaps TRBD2 (7 bases). Germline V gene data show CDR1 as SGHKS and CDR2 as YYEKEE (reference sequence). The CDR3 runs 15 residues. V lost 6 bases and J 9 bases, leaving 23 bases between the germline ends. Here the CDR3 reads CASTLGASGTETQYF. The DNA for the CDR3 is TGTGCCAGCACCCTGGGGGCTAGCGGCACGGAAACGCAGTATTTT.

On this clonotype itself: A much more abundant neighbour one base away suggests this may be a read error. The CDR3 sequence is CASNSGQGAHGYTF. The DNA of the CDR3 is TGTGCCAGCAATTCCGGACAGGGCGCCCATGGCTACACCTTC. V and J are TRBV28 and TRBJ1-2, with 8 nucleotides matching TRBD1. From germline, CDR1 is MDHEN and CDR2 SYDVKM. This CDR3 is built from 14 residues. V was clipped by 7 bases and J by 6 bases; unmatched bases: 10.

For this clonotype: A read error may be the cause here, since a much bigger clone is one base away. The gene calls are TRBV6-4 and TRBJ1-4; tentative D call: TRBD1 (5 bases). In germline, CDR1 is MRHNA, CDR2 SNTAGT. V was pared by 6 bases and J by 0 bases, with 11 bases between. The CDR3 has 15 residues. CDR3 nucleotides: TGTGCCAGCAGCCTCGGGGGTTCAACTAATGAAAAACTGTTTTTT. It codes for CASSLGGSTNEKLFF.

The rearrangement uses TRBV29-1 and TRBJ2-1, with 11 bases matching TRBD2. The CDR3 totals 16 residues. Germline CDR1 reads SQVTM; CDR2 reads ANQGSEA. After removal of 5 bases from V and 9 bases from J, the junction contained 15 bases not matched to a gene. The DNA of the CDR3 is TGCAGCGTTAGTACTAGCGGGAGAGGATATTTGAGTGAGCAGTTCTTC. Amino acids: CSVSTSGRGYLSEQFF.

Remarks on this clonotype: A read error may account for a junction end that differs from germline. V and J are TRBV12-3 or TRBV12-4 and TRBJ2-2; 7 bases match TRBD2. The CDR3 runs 15 residues. The CDR3 nucleotides are TGTGCCAGCAGTGGACTAGTGGGTACCACCTGGGAGCTGTTTTTT. This codes for CASSGLVGTTWELFF.

Concerning this clonotype itself: This may stem from a read error, because a much larger clone lies one nucleotide away. V gene TRBV7-9 combines with J gene TRBJ2-2, with D possibly TRBD1 on 6 matching bases. V lost 1 base, J lost 5 bases, and 11 bases lay in between. Per the germline V gene, CDR1 is SEHNR and CDR2 is FQNEAQ (reference sequence). The CDR3 totals 15 residues. CDR3 sequence (DNA): TGTGCCAGCAGCTTAGGGACAGAACAAACCGGGGAGCTGTTTTTT. As protein: CASSLGTEQTGELFF.

Note on this clonotype: One end of the junction fails to match germline, which may point to a read error. V and J are TRBV29-1 and TRBJ2-1, with unresolved D. Germline V gives CDR1 SQVTM, CDR2 ANQGSEA. There are 10 residues in the CDR3. The CDR3 reads CSVFRKEHFF. Here the CDR3 DNA reads TGCAGCGTTTTCCGGAAGGAGCATTTCTTC.

The chain has TRBV10-3 and TRBJ1-2; 7 positions agree with TRBD1. Per the germline V gene, CDR1 is ENHRY and CDR2 is SYGVKD. The CDR3 covers 13 residues. CDR3 in amino acids: CTTSDRQGGGYTF. CDR3 bases: TGTACCACCAGCGATAGACAGGGTGGGGGCTACACCTTC.